A selection of T cell receptor beta chains follows, all from one sample in a study of T cells after yellow fever vaccination. Using its own MiXCR run on the 5' RACE reads, TCRdb lists one record per CDR3 protein. Among fewer than 150,000 distinct CDR3 sequences, about 7.8% were seen once, and the ten largest hold roughly 3%. The sample consisted of CD4+ T cells sorted from PBMCs, taken roughly 46 days after the first yellow fever vaccination. The receptors stem from a man younger than 35 who received the YFV17D yellow fever vaccine. Each CDR3 is given with its conserved first and last residue. The D gene is left open where the match is weak. Some rows mark clone size as missing; the rest say once, few, many or name a class of expanded clone.

>many|TRBV9|NA|TRBJ2-1
TGTGCCAGCAGCGTTCAGGCAGGGGCCACCTACAATGAGCAGTTCTTC
CASSVQAGATYNEQFF
>few|TRBV20-1|NA|TRBJ2-1
TGCAGTGCTAGATGGGCGGCCTACCATGAGCAGTTCTTC
CSARWAAYHEQFF
>many|TRBV7-9|TRBD1|TRBJ1-2
TGTGCCACCGAGCGACAGGGGGCAATTTATGGCTACACCTTC
CATERQGAIYGYTF
>many|TRBV19|NA|TRBJ2-5
TGTGCCAGTAGTATTTACAGTACACAAGAGACCCAGTACTTC
CASSIYSTQETQYF
>many|TRBV3-1|TRBD1|TRBJ2-5
TGTGCCAGCAGCCGCGAGGGACAGGGTAGGGAGACCCAGTACTTC
CASSREGQGRETQYF
>NA|TRBV9|NA|TRBJ2-3
TGTGCCAGCAATCAGGCGGGCACAGATACGCAGTATTTT
CASNQAGTDTQYF
>many|TRBV29-1|TRBD2|TRBJ2-3
TGCAGCGTGGGTAGACTAGCGGCGGATACGCAGTATTTT
CSVGRLAADTQYF
>many|TRBV7-9|NA|TRBJ1-2
TGTGCCAGCAGCTTGGGGGATGGCTACACCTTC
CASSLGDGYTF
>many|TRBV5-6|NA|TRBJ2-7
TGTGCCAGCAGCTTGTTTAATTACGAGCAGTACTTC
CASSLFNYEQYF
>many|TRBV12-3/TRBV12-4|TRBD1|TRBJ1-5
TGTGCCAGCAGGCGACAGGGGGTGCAGCCCCAGCATTTT
CASRRQGVQPQHF
>many|TRBV12-3/TRBV12-4|NA|TRBJ1-1
TGTGCCAGCAGCTTCAGCCAAAACACTGAAGCTTTCTTT
CASSFSQNTEAFF
>many|TRBV3-1|NA|TRBJ2-4
TGTGCCAGCAGCCAAAGGGCCGGGGCCAAAAACATTCAGTACTTC
CASSQRAGAKNIQYF
>many|TRBV20-1|TRBD1|TRBJ1-1
TGCAGTGCCACGACAGGGGGCGCGGGTGAAGCTTTCTTT
CSATTGGAGEAFF
>many|TRBV7-2|NA|TRBJ1-6
TGTGCCAGCAGCTTAGCTGGGGATTCACCCCTCCACTTT
CASSLAGDSPLHF
>many|TRBV11-2|NA|TRBJ2-3
TGTGCCAGCAGCTTAAATGGTGGGCGTGTGGGCACAGATACGCAGTATTTT
CASSLNGGRVGTDTQYF
>few|TRBV28|NA|TRBJ2-6
TGTGCCAGCACTACTTGGGGCAGGGGAACTGGGACTGGGGCCAACGTCCTGACTTTC
CASTTWGRGTGTGANVLTF
>many|TRBV20-1|TRBD1|TRBJ1-5
TGCAGTGCTAGCCTACAGGGGGATCAGCCCCAGCATTTT
CSASLQGDQPQHF
>many|TRBV2|NA|TRBJ2-3
TGTGCCAGCACCCCCCGGGACCTTCAGTATTTT
CASTPRDLQYF
>many|TRBV7-9|NA|TRBJ1-5
TGTGCCAGCTCAGGGAGGGAGCGGGGCCAGCCCCAGCATTTT
CASSGRERGQPQHF
>few|TRBV7-9|TRBD1|TRBJ2-7
TGTGCCAGCGCTAGGCCCCGGGACAGTTTGATCTACGAGCAGTACTTC
CASARPRDSLIYEQYF
>NA|TRBV5-1|NA|TRBJ2-1
TGCGCCAGCTCCAATTGGTACAATGAGCAGTTCTTC
CASSNWYNEQFF
>many|TRBV5-6|NA|TRBJ2-5
TGTGCCAGCAGCGCGACAGGAAACCAAGAGACCCAGTACTTC
CASSATGNQETQYF
>NA|TRBV5-6|NA|TRBJ1-5
TGTGCCAGCAGCTTTGGTATAGGGGGGCGTCAGCCCCAGCATTTT
CASSFGIGGRQPQHF
>NA|TRBV4-3|NA|TRBJ2-1
TGCGCCAGCAGCCAAGAGAGGGCGACTGAGCAGTTCTTC
CASSQERATEQFF
>many|TRBV7-2|NA|TRBJ2-2
TGTGCCAGCAGCGGGGTAAACACCGGGGAGCTGTTTTTT
CASSGVNTGELFF
>many|TRBV6-1|NA|TRBJ2-7
TGTGCCACCCAGGAGGTCTACGAGCAGTACTTC
CATQEVYEQYF
>many|TRBV5-1|TRBD2|TRBJ2-2
TGCGCCAGCAGCTCCCCGCCCCTGCGGGGGGACACCGGGGAGCTGTTTTTT
CASSSPPLRGDTGELFF
>many|TRBV6-5|TRBD2|TRBJ2-5
TGTGCCAGCAGTTGGGGGGGATCCACCAAGCGAGAGACCCAGTACTTC
CASSWGGSTKRETQYF
>many|TRBV9|NA|TRBJ2-4
TGTGCCAGCAGCGCCGGGGGTAACAAAAACATTCAGTACTTC
CASSAGGNKNIQYF
>many|TRBV20-1|NA|TRBJ1-4
TGCAGTGCCGCCCACACCACAGGAGGGGAAAAACTGTTTTTT
CSAAHTTGGEKLFF
>NA|TRBV7-9|NA|TRBJ1-1
TGTGCCAGCAGCTCCGGGACCCTAGGGACTGAAGCTTTCTTT
CASSSGTLGTEAFF
>many|TRBV5-4|NA|TRBJ1-2
TGTGCCAGCAGCTTGACTACAGGGCGCCCCTATGGCTACACCTTC
CASSLTTGRPYGYTF
>few|TRBV18|TRBD2|TRBJ2-1
TGTGCCAGCTCACCACCTTCGGGGGGGTTTTACAATGAGCAGTTCTTC
CASSPPSGGFYNEQFF
>NA|TRBV5-4|NA|TRBJ2-3
TGTGCCAGCAGTCCCAGATCGACAAACTTCGGGGATACGCAGTATTTT
CASSPRSTNFGDTQYF
>many|TRBV7-2|NA|TRBJ1-1
TGTGCCAGCAGCTCCGGAGGTCACCGGAACACTGAAGCTTTCTTT
CASSSGGHRNTEAFF
>many|TRBV4-3|NA|TRBJ2-1
TGCGCCAGCAGCCAACCCGGGACCACCCCGCCGGATGAGCAGTTCTTC
CASSQPGTTPPDEQFF
>many|TRBV12-3/TRBV12-4|TRBD2|TRBJ2-1
TGTGCCAGCAGTTTAACGGGGGGTAAACACAATGAGCAGTTCTTC
CASSLTGGKHNEQFF
>NA|TRBV5-8|NA|TRBJ2-2
TGTGCCAGCAGCCCCGGGACCCGCCCCGGGGAGCTGTTTTTT
CASSPGTRPGELFF
>many|TRBV7-2|NA|TRBJ1-2
TGTGCCAGCAGCTTAGGGGGGAGAACAGGCTCCTATGGCTACACCTTC
CASSLGGRTGSYGYTF
>many|TRBV5-1|TRBD2|TRBJ2-5
TGCGCCAGCAGCTTCCAGCGGGGGCGCGGAGAGACCCAGTACTTC
CASSFQRGRGETQYF
>NA|TRBV6-2/TRBV6-3|NA|TRBJ2-1
TGTGCCAGCAGTCGGGGGGCCCTCTACAATGAGCAGTTCTTC
CASSRGALYNEQFF
>many|TRBV28|NA|TRBJ2-1
TGTGCCAGCAGTCCAGAGTCCTACTACAATGAGCAGTTCTTC
CASSPESYYNEQFF
>many|TRBV20-1|TRBD1|TRBJ2-7
TGCAGTGCAAATCAGGGGGCCGGATACGAGCAGTACTTC
CSANQGAGYEQYF
>many|TRBV4-1|NA|TRBJ1-2
TGCGCCAGCAGCCAAGATCCACCGGGCCGGTGGGGCTACACCTTC
CASSQDPPGRWGYTF
>NA|TRBV25-1|NA|TRBJ1-3
TGTGCCAGCAGTGAATCCCGATCTGGAAACACCATATATTTT
CASSESRSGNTIYF